Following are 26 T cell receptor beta chains from one sample sequenced in a study of Ad26.COV2.S vaccination and SARS-CoV-2 variants. Treatment reported: about 20 received Ad26.COV2.S at low or high dose, single or two shots; about 5 received placebo; per-sample allocation not given. Vaccine and placebo recipients were sampled on day 63 after the first injection. Some clones are missing from TCRdb's copy, which holds only in-frame ones; the method was immunoSEQ multiplex PCR. The profile covers 350,000 to 500,000 clones, with around 91% appearing a single time and roughly 4% taken by the ten largest. The starting material was peripheral blood, obtained in a trial of Ad26.COV2.S vaccine versus placebo. Every receptor here comes from a person between 18 and 60 years old who received the Ad26.COV2.S COVID-19 vaccine or a placebo.

The chain couples TRBV7-3 to TRBJ2-3; D is tentatively TRBD1 or TRBD2 (6 bases each). Germline assignment: CDR1 SGHTA and CDR2 FQGTGA. V was cut by 5 bases and J by 1 base, with 19 bases left in between. This CDR3 spans 17 amino acids. The CDR3 loop reads CASSPTGGTLRTDTQYF. The CDR3, as DNA: TGTGCCAGCAGCCCCACTGGAGGGACACTTCGCACAGATACGCAGTATTTT.

This chain joins TRBV4-1 and TRBJ1-2; 7 positions match TRBD1. Germline trimming cut 4 bases from V and 3 bases from J; bases unmatched to any gene: 14. The CDR3 covers 17 residues. Germline lookup yields CDR1 MGHRA and CDR2 YSYEKL. The CDR3 DNA sequence: TGCGCCAGCAGCCCCAGGACAGGCGTACCCCCTTACTATGGCTACACCTTC. Translating it yields CASSPRTGVPPYYGYTF.

The V and J genes are TRBV28 and TRBJ2-7; TRBD2 might be the D (5 bases). The CDR3 extends over 13 amino acids. V lost 3 bases and J 2 bases, leaving 8 bases between the germline ends. Germline CDR1 and CDR2: MDHEN and SYDVKM. CDR3 protein: CASSFDGTYEQYF. The CDR3 DNA reads as TGTGCCAGCAGTTTTGACGGGACCTACGAGCAGTACTTC. The full variable domain, in which reference TRBV28 and TRBJ2-7 provide the parts outside the CDR3, is DVKVTQSSRYLVKRTGEKVFLECVQDMDHENMFWYRQDPGLGLRLIYFSYDVKMKEKGDIPEGYSVSREKKERFSLILESASTNQTSMYLCASSFDGTYEQYFGPGTRLTVT.

This clone was detected only a few times. The V call is TRBV5-6, the J call TRBJ2-2; D may be TRBD1 (6 bases). Looked up from germline, CDR1 is SGHDT and CDR2 is YYEEEE. V dropped 2 bases and J dropped 3 bases, with 14 bases sitting between them. The CDR3 contains 16 residues. The CDR3 is CASSLEQGPYTGELFF. The DNA of the CDR3 is TGTGCCAGCAGCTTAGAGCAGGGGCCTTACACCGGGGAGCTGTTTTTT.

This clone has only one observation. The chain carries TRBV28 and TRBJ1-1, with 7 bases fitting TRBD1. This CDR3 region has 13 residues. Germline CDR1 MDHEN, CDR2 SYDVKM. With 8 bases clipped from V and 7 bases from J, the junction kept 10 bases outside the gene matches. Written as DNA, the CDR3 is TGTGCCAGCTACTCCCAGGGGGTCGGTGAAGCTTTCTTT. Protein product: CASYSQGVGEAFF.

This clone was seen more than once but under ten times. This sequence joins TRBV7-9 and TRBJ2-5, with a possible D match to TRBD2 (5 bases). The ends were cut back, 6 bases at V and 6 bases at J, with 14 bases in the middle. Germline assignment: CDR1 SEHNR and CDR2 FQNEAQ (reference sequence). There are 13 residues in the CDR3. The CDR3 region is CASSAEGVKTQYF. CDR3 nucleotide sequence: TGTGCCAGCAGTGCCGAGGGCGTAAAGACCCAGTACTTC.

This chain joins TRBV25-1 and TRBJ1-1, with unresolved D. The V gene lost 5 bases and the J gene lost 0 bases, with 7 bases spanning the gap. Germline lookup yields CDR1 MGHDK and CDR2 SYGVNS. This CDR3 region has 13 residues. DNA of the CDR3: TGTGCCAGCAGTTTACAGCTGAACACTGAAGCTTTCTTT. Translation gives CASSLQLNTEAFF.

The chain joins TRBV30 to TRBJ2-1; 8 nucleotides line up with TRBD2. The V gene end was trimmed by 6 bases and the J gene end by 4 bases; junction bases not matched to a gene: 11. Germline V gives CDR1 GTSNPN, CDR2 SVGIG (reference sequence). This CDR3 has 15 residues. CDR3 DNA sequence: TGTGCCTGCAATACCGGGACTAGTCGTTACAATGAGCAGTTCTTC. It yields the protein CACNTGTSRYNEQFF.

The J gene is TRBJ1-5, the V gene TRBV24-1; perhaps TRBD1 as D (6 bases). Germline lookup yields CDR1 KGHDR and CDR2 SFDVKD. CDR3 length: 14 amino acids. Trimming pared 4 bases from V and 3 bases from J, leaving 9 bases between. The CDR3 nucleotides read TGTGCCACCAGTGAAGACAGGTACAATCAGCCCCAGCATTTT. It encodes CATSEDRYNQPQHF.

This clone was seen only once. The CDR3 nucleotides read TGTGCCAGTCGGACAGGATCTAGCACAGATACGCAGTATTTT. Its protein is CASRTGSSTDTQYF. The chain couples TRBV19 to TRBJ2-3; 7 bases are a match to TRBD1. The V segment lost 8 bases and the J segment 0 bases; nucleotides outside the gene matches: 5. The CDR3 runs 14 residues. Germline V gene lookup returns CDR1 LNHDA and CDR2 SQIVND (reference sequence).

The rearrangement links TRBV5-1 to TRBJ1-6; D remains unclear. The germline V gene has CDR1 SGHRS and CDR2 YFSETQ. V lost 1 base and J 7 bases, leaving 18 bases between the germline ends. This CDR3 spans 17 amino acids. The CDR3 reads CASSLYGLIGINSPLHF. DNA of the CDR3: TGCGCCAGCAGCTTGTATGGCCTTATAGGGATCAATTCACCCCTCCACTTT.

A single count supports this clone. CDR3 in amino acids: CASSYGRDRVFPNEQYF. The DNA for the CDR3 is TGTGCCAGCAGTTACGGCCGGGACAGGGTATTCCCTAACGAGCAGTACTTC. The chain carries TRBV6-2 or TRBV6-3 and TRBJ2-7, with TRBD1 matching over 9 bases. Germline values: CDR1 MNHEY, CDR2 SVGEGT. The CDR3 has 17 residues. Unmatched junction bases numbered 13, after V lost 2 bases and J lost 5 bases.

The genes are TRBV10-1 and TRBJ2-1; 7 bases are shared with TRBD2. Germline V gives CDR1 WNHNN, CDR2 SYGVQD (reference sequence). The CDR3 is made up of 15 amino acids. Germline trimming cut 3 bases from V and 1 base from J; bases unmatched to any gene: 3. CDR3 sequence: CASSERRESYNEQFF. As DNA, the CDR3 is TGCGCCAGCAGTGAACGGCGGGAGTCCTACAATGAGCAGTTCTTC.

The rearrangement uses TRBV5-1 and TRBJ2-2, with D hard to call. CDR3 length: 14 amino acids. Trimming cost V 1 base and J 4 bases, with 8 bases left between them. Per germline, CDR1 SGHRS and CDR2 YFSETQ. In nucleotides, the CDR3 is TGCGCCAGCAGCTTGTCAGGTGGCACCGGGGAGCTGTTTTTT. Protein sequence: CASSLSGGTGELFF.

This clone has a handful of counts. The chain joins TRBV19 to TRBJ2-7; 7 nucleotides line up with TRBD1. Losses at the gene ends were 4 bases for V and 5 bases for J; bases not matched to a gene: 5. Looked up from germline, CDR1 is LNHDA and CDR2 is SQIVND (reference sequence). The CDR3 is 13 residues long. The CDR3 spells CASSKGGLDEQYF. The CDR3 DNA reads as TGTGCCAGTAGTAAAGGGGGCCTCGACGAGCAGTACTTC.

The rearrangement links TRBV4-1 to TRBJ1-4; 11 nucleotides align to TRBD1. The CDR3 consists of 17 residues. Germline CDR1 reads MGHRA; CDR2 reads YSYEKL. The ends lost 0 bases at V and 8 bases at J; junction bases unmatched: 8. CDR3 bases: TGCGCCAGCAGCCAAGAAGGACAGGGGGCCATTGGAGAAAAACTGTTTTTT. This sequence encodes CASSQEGQGAIGEKLFF.

The chain joins TRBV14 to TRBJ2-2; D uncertain. This CDR3 contains 13 residues. V lost 9 bases and J 1 base, leaving 9 bases between the germline ends. Germline loops: CDR1 SGHDN, CDR2 FVKESK. The DNA of the CDR3 is TGTGCCAGTGTGGCAGAGAACACCGGGGAGCTGTTTTTT. It encodes CASVAENTGELFF.

This clone appeared a few times. The V and J genes are TRBV7-9 and TRBJ2-2; perhaps TRBD1 as D (5 bases). The V gene lost 5 bases and the J gene lost 8 bases, with 15 bases spanning the gap. Germline V gene data show CDR1 as SEHNR and CDR2 as FQNEAQ (reference sequence). The CDR3 loop spans 14 amino acids. The CDR3 is CASSQEGVTGELFF. The CDR3 coding sequence is TGTGCCAGCAGCCAGGAAGGGGTAACGGGGGAGCTGTTTTTT.

The chain employs TRBV27 and TRBJ2-1; TRBD2 agrees at 8 bases. The CDR3 has 15 residues. The V segment lost 6 bases and the J segment 1 base; nucleotides outside the gene matches: 5. Germline CDR1 is MNHEY and CDR2 is SMNVEV (reference sequence). In DNA form, the CDR3 reads TGTGCCAGCAGGGGGAGCGGGAGATCCTACAATGAGCAGTTCTTC. It translates to CASRGSGRSYNEQFF.

V gene TRBV3-1 (or the pseudogene TRBV3-2) combines with J gene TRBJ2-6; 7 positions match TRBD1. Germline V gene lookup returns CDR1 LGHDT and CDR2 YNNKEL (reference sequence). The CDR3 consists of 18 residues. With 0 bases clipped from V and 0 bases from J, the junction kept 5 bases outside the gene matches. Written as DNA, the CDR3 is TGTGCCAGCAGCCAAGATCCCCGGGACAGCTCTGGGGCCAACGTCCTGACTTTC. Its translation: CASSQDPRDSSGANVLTF.

The chain is built from TRBV27 and TRBJ2-7; 7 bases are shared with TRBD1. This CDR3 spans 14 amino acids. Germline assignment: CDR1 MNHEY and CDR2 SMNVEV (reference sequence). J gave up 4 bases and V 5 bases, and 8 bases lay outside the gene matches. CDR3: CASSTTQGRYEQYF. The DNA for the CDR3 is TGTGCCAGCAGTACCACACAGGGGCGGTACGAGCAGTACTTC.

The J gene is TRBJ2-1, the V gene TRBV6-1; tentative D call: TRBD2 (6 bases). Per germline, CDR1 MNHNS and CDR2 SASEGT. V gave up 3 bases and J gave up 0 bases, with 12 bases separating them. This CDR3 contains 16 residues. CDR3 residues: CASSDQRGSSYNEQFF. CDR3 in DNA: TGTGCCAGCAGTGACCAACGGGGGAGCTCCTACAATGAGCAGTTCTTC.

V and J are TRBV3-1 (or the pseudogene TRBV3-2) and TRBJ2-7; TRBD1 might be the D (6 bases). V was cut by 3 bases and J by 6 bases, with 12 bases left in between. The germline CDR1 and CDR2 sequences are LGHDT and YNNKEL (reference sequence). The CDR3 spans 13 residues. The CDR3 loop is CASSHATGFEQYF. The CDR3, as DNA: TGTGCCAGCAGCCATGCTACAGGGTTCGAGCAGTACTTC.

This chain uses TRBV7-9 with TRBJ2-2; D ambiguous. The germline V gene encodes CDR1 SEHNR and CDR2 FQNEAQ (reference sequence). V was shortened by 1 base and J by 5 bases, with 5 bases between the two germline ends. This CDR3 has 13 residues. The CDR3 protein is CASSLEGTGELFF. In nucleotides, the CDR3 is TGTGCCAGCAGCTTAGAAGGGACCGGGGAGCTGTTTTTT.

The genes are TRBV29-1 and TRBJ2-3; the D is unclear. With 7 bases removed from V and 6 bases from J, the gap between germline ends came to 20 bases. The germline V gene has CDR1 SQVTM and CDR2 ANQGSEA. This CDR3 region has 14 residues. The CDR3 reads CSGRLSPVPDTQYF. The DNA for the CDR3 is TGCAGCGGGAGACTTTCCCCCGTCCCGGATACGCAGTATTTT.

The V call is TRBV11-2, the J call TRBJ1-2; no firm D call. Germline CDR1 reads SGHAT; CDR2 reads FQNNGV. V lost 0 bases and J lost 5, with 10 bases in between. This CDR3 comprises 14 residues. CDR3 region: CASSLDFRYYGYTF. The CDR3 bases are TGTGCCAGCAGCTTAGATTTCCGCTATTATGGCTACACCTTC.